This T cell receptor beta chain was sequenced in a study of shared clonotypes between healthy human individuals. The CDR3 sequence is 14 residues long. Trimming stripped 1 base from V and 5 bases from J, with 12 bases between. Germline CDR1 MDHEN, CDR2 SYDVKM. Naive CD8 populations comprised CD45RO-negative cells positively selected for CCR7, excluding terminally differentiated effector memory CD45RA+ cells. The assay was immunoSEQ multiplex PCR, and TCRdb's table has in-frame clones only and misses some. The table lists about 2,200,000 clones, under 95% of them singletons. The sequencing input was naive CD8+ T cells from PBMCs. The sequence was collected from a man between 18 and 29 years old in good health. Some clones in this sample may be carry-over from other donors' samples. The chain links TRBV28 to TRBJ2-7, with D perhaps TRBD2 (6 bases). The CDR3 region has the DNA TGTGCCAGCAGTTTATTGGCGGGAACCAACGAGCAGTACTTC. Translating it yields CASSLLAGTNEQYF.